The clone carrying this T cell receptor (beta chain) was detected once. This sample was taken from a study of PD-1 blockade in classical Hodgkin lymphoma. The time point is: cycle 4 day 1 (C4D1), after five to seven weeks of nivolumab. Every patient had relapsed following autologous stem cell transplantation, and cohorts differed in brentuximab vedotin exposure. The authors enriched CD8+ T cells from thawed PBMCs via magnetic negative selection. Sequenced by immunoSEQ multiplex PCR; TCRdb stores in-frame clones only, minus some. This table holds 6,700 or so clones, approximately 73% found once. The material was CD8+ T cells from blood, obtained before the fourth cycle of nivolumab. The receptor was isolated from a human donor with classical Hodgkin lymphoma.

CDR3 amino acids: CASSLSNGGRETQYF. CDR3 bases: TGTGCCAGCAGTTTATCGAACGGGGGAAGGGAGACCCAGTACTTC. The chain recombines TRBV27 with TRBJ2-5, with a tentative D call TRBD2 (6 bases). CDR3 size: 15 residues. The ends were cut back, 0 bases at V and 5 bases at J, with 13 bases in the middle. The V gene's germline CDR1 is MNHEY and CDR2 SMNVEV (reference sequence).